A single sample is the source of the 28 T cell receptor beta chains below, sequenced in a study of T cell responses to AZD1222 COVID-19 vaccine. Only in-frame clones appear in the TCRdb table, and some are missing; sequencing was by immunoSEQ multiplex PCR. The sample gives 100,000 to 150,000 clones, 92% of which show up once; approximately 1.7% is in the top ten. Here the sequenced sample was peripheral blood, taken on day 0 of AZD1222 vaccination. The receptors were gathered from an adult in good health.

The chain combines TRBV30 with TRBJ1-2; D is unresolved. V lost 2 bases, J lost 2 bases, and 3 bases lay in between. Germline V gives CDR1 GTSNPN, CDR2 SVGIG (reference sequence). There are 11 residues in the CDR3. The CDR3 sequence is CAWSNNYGYTF. The CDR3 nucleotides are TGTGCCTGGAGTAACAACTATGGCTACACCTTC.

V gene TRBV7-9 combines with J gene TRBJ2-4; the D gene is possibly TRBD2 (7 bases). V dropped 5 bases and J dropped 0 bases, with 14 bases sitting between them. Germline V CDR1 and CDR2: SEHNR, FQNEAQ (reference sequence). This CDR3 contains 16 residues. This chain's CDR3 is CASSLEGEGAKNIQYF. The CDR3 region has the DNA TGTGCCAGCAGCCTCGAGGGGGAGGGAGCCAAAAACATTCAGTACTTC.

This rearrangement joins TRBV6-2 or TRBV6-3 to TRBJ2-1; 11 bases are shared with TRBD2. CDR1 and CDR2 from the germline V gene are MNHEY and SVGEGT. The CDR3 extends over 15 amino acids. The V segment lost 2 bases and the J segment 5 bases; nucleotides outside the gene matches: 2. The CDR3 region has the DNA TGTGCCAGCAGTTACGGGACTAGCGGAGACAATGAGCAGTTCTTC. Translated: CASSYGTSGDNEQFF.

This clone was recorded only once. The V call is TRBV7-2, the J call TRBJ2-1; TRBD2 agrees at 11 bases. Germline V CDR1 and CDR2: SGHTA, FQGNSA. The CDR3 extends over 16 amino acids. Trimming took 5 bases from V and 7 from J; bases not matched to a gene: 10. CDR3 sequence reads: CASSKRLAGGGNEQFF. CDR3 coding DNA: TGTGCCAGCAGCAAAAGGCTAGCGGGAGGTGGGAATGAGCAGTTCTTC.

This chain connects TRBV19 to TRBJ2-2; a possible D gene is TRBD2 (6 bases). CDR3 length equals 14 residues. Per the germline V gene, CDR1 is LNHDA and CDR2 is SQIVND (reference sequence). V dropped 5 bases and J dropped 3 bases, with 10 bases sitting between them. The CDR3 loop is CASSGGPYTGELFF. As DNA, the CDR3 is TGTGCCAGTAGTGGAGGGCCCTACACCGGGGAGCTGTTTTTT. The whole variable domain, remainder taken from reference TRBV19 and TRBJ2-2, is DGGITQSPKYLFRKEGQNVTLSCEQNLNHDAMYWYRQDPGQGLRLIYYSQIVNDFQKGDIAEGYSVSREKKESFPLTVTSAQKNPTAFYLCASSGGPYTGELFFGEGSRLTVL.

V usage is TRBV7-8 and J usage is TRBJ1-2, with D possibly being TRBD1 (6 bases). V was trimmed by 0 bases and J by 2 bases, leaving 10 bases between them. Germline loops: CDR1 SGHVS, CDR2 FQNEAQ. The CDR3 has 15 amino acids. The CDR3 here is CASSLAMRGNYGYTF. The DNA for the CDR3 is TGTGCCAGCAGCTTAGCTATGAGGGGGAACTATGGCTACACCTTC.

In its sample, this clone was seen once. This rearrangement joins TRBV25-1 to TRBJ1-1; no clear D. Germline CDR1 MGHDK, CDR2 SYGVNS. The V gene lost 2 bases and the J gene lost 4 bases, with 8 bases spanning the gap. The CDR3 spans 13 residues. The CDR3 bases are TGTGCCAGCAGTGAAATGTCAGTCACTGAAGCTTTCTTT. It specifies CASSEMSVTEAFF.

This clone has only one observation. The gene calls are TRBV6-5 and TRBJ1-3; no definite D call. The CDR3 runs to 15 residues. The V gene lost 7 bases and the J gene lost 2 bases, with 15 bases spanning the gap. The germline V gene has CDR1 MNHEY and CDR2 SVGAGI. CDR3 coding DNA: TGTGCCAGCACCCTGAATGCGGCAGCTGGAAACACCATATATTTT. Encoded protein: CASTLNAAAGNTIYF.

The rearrangement uses TRBV27 and TRBJ1-2; D remains unclear. This CDR3 region has 15 residues. Trimming removed 5 bases at V and 2 bases at J, with 15 bases between. In germline, CDR1 is MNHEY, CDR2 SMNVEV (reference sequence). The CDR3 region is CASSTLGGKNYGYTF. As DNA, the CDR3 is TGTGCCAGCAGTACCCTGGGCGGGAAGAACTATGGCTACACCTTC.

The rearrangement joins TRBV5-4 to TRBJ1-5, with D maybe TRBD1 (5 bases). Trimming stripped 1 base from V and 6 bases from J, with 14 bases between. Germline values: CDR1 SGHNT, CDR2 YYREEE (reference sequence). This CDR3 comprises 15 residues. CDR3 DNA: TGTGCCAGCAGCTTGCTCAGGGAGAATGGTCAGCCCCAGCATTTT. The encoded protein is CASSLLRENGQPQHF.

V usage is TRBV10-2 and J usage is TRBJ1-2; maybe TRBD1 (6 bases). CDR1 WSHSY and CDR2 SAAADI come from the germline V gene. The V and J ends lost 8 bases and 6 bases respectively, with 16 bases between them. This CDR3 is 13 amino acids long. The CDR3 sequence is CASRQEITHGYTF. The CDR3 coding sequence is TGCGCCAGCCGACAGGAGATAACCCATGGCTACACCTTC.

CDR3: CARSLPGSNQPQHF. CDR3 DNA: TGTGCCAGAAGCTTGCCAGGGAGCAATCAGCCCCAGCATTTT. The V call is TRBV5-3, the J call TRBJ1-5; TRBD1 is a possible D gene (5 bases). TRBV5-3 counts as an open reading frame of uncertain function. V was pared by 1 base and J by 1 base, with 6 bases between. This CDR3 comprises 14 residues.

V and J are TRBV5-1 and TRBJ1-2; 10 bases match TRBD1. CDR3 length: 14 amino acids. J was trimmed by 7 bases and V by 0 bases; bases with no gene match: 3. Per germline, CDR1 SGHRS and CDR2 YFSETQ. CDR3 sequence (DNA): TGCGCCAGCAGCTTGGGGGACAGGGGACGTGGCTACACCTTC. Protein sequence: CASSLGDRGRGYTF.

This chain connects TRBV4-1 to TRBJ2-3, with TRBD2 identical over 9 bases. CDR3 size: 14 residues. From germline, CDR1 is MGHRA and CDR2 YSYEKL. The V segment lost 4 bases and the J segment 6 bases; nucleotides outside the gene matches: 5. The CDR3 sequence: CASSLGTSRDTQYF. Written as DNA, the CDR3 is TGCGCCAGCAGCCTCGGGACTAGCCGCGATACGCAGTATTTT.

The chain couples TRBV19 to TRBJ1-1, with 9 bases aligning to TRBD1. Losses at the gene ends were 5 bases for V and 0 bases for J; bases not matched to a gene: 4. The CDR3 covers 15 residues. From germline, CDR1 is LNHDA and CDR2 SQIVND (reference sequence). CDR3 sequence reads: CASSAQGAMNTEAFF. The CDR3 nucleotides read TGTGCCAGTAGTGCACAGGGGGCCATGAACACTGAAGCTTTCTTT.

The CDR3: CAWSSQGEGYGYTF. The CDR3 DNA reads as TGTGCCTGGAGTAGCCAGGGGGAGGGCTATGGCTACACCTTC. V is TRBV30 and J is TRBJ1-2; 7 nucleotides match TRBD1. V trimming: 2 bases; J trimming: 4 bases; junction bases outside the gene matches: 7. The CDR3 runs 14 residues. From germline, CDR1 is GTSNPN and CDR2 SVGIG (reference sequence).

This sequence joins TRBV24-1 and TRBJ2-1; TRBD2 aligns across 9 bases. V trimming: 4 bases; J trimming: 4 bases; junction bases outside the gene matches: 7. CDR1 and CDR2 (germline): KGHDR, SFDVKD. CDR3 length equals 16 residues. The CDR3 DNA follows: TGTGCCACCAGTGACCAAGCGGGAGGTGGGTACAATGAGCAGTTCTTC. Amino acids: CATSDQAGGGYNEQFF.

This clone came up a few times. V usage is TRBV7-2 and J usage is TRBJ1-5; TRBD1 might be the D (5 bases). The V gene's germline CDR1 is SGHTA and CDR2 FQGNSA. The CDR3 is 16 residues long. Trimming cost V 5 bases and J 6 bases, with 20 bases left between them. The DNA of the CDR3 is TGTGCCAGCAGCCCCAGGGCAGGCGGAGTACGTCAGCCCCAGCATTTT. Protein: CASSPRAGGVRQPQHF. Full variable domain (remainder filled in from reference TRBV7-2 and TRBJ1-5): GAGVSQSPSNKVTEKGKDVELRCDPISGHTALYWYRQSLGQGLEFLIYFQGNSAPDKSGLPSDRFSAERTGGSVSTLTIQRTQQEDSAVYLCASSPRAGGVRQPQHFGDGTRLSIL.

The V gene is TRBV5-6, the J gene TRBJ2-7, with D hard to call. The CDR3 has 13 amino acids. The ends were cut back, 3 bases at V and 5 bases at J, with 12 bases in the middle. From germline, CDR1 is SGHDT and CDR2 YYEEEE. Written as DNA, the CDR3 is TGTGCCAGCAGCTCCGGCGCCGCCAACGAGCAGTACTTC. Translated: CASSSGAANEQYF.

V gene TRBV6-1 combines with J gene TRBJ2-7; D is unclear. V lost 2 bases to trimming and J lost 3 bases, with 17 bases between them. The germline V gene has CDR1 MNHNS and CDR2 SASEGT. The CDR3 totals 16 residues. CDR3 residues: CASSENLSAHHYEQYF. CDR3 nucleotides: TGTGCCAGCAGTGAAAATCTGTCAGCCCATCACTACGAGCAGTACTTC.

DNA for the CDR3: TGTGCCAGCAGCCAAGGGTACCGAGACACTGAAGCTTTCTTT. As protein: CASSQGYRDTEAFF. V and J are TRBV3-1 (or the pseudogene TRBV3-2) and TRBJ1-1; D remains unclear. V was clipped by 1 base and J by 3 bases, with 9 bases between them. This CDR3 is built from 14 residues. Germline loops: CDR1 LGHDT, CDR2 YNNKEL (reference sequence).

The chain couples TRBV19 to TRBJ1-1; TRBD1 matches at 12 bases. The V gene's germline CDR1 is LNHDA and CDR2 SQIVND (reference sequence). CDR3 length equals 17 residues. V trimming: 3 bases; J trimming: 4 bases; junction bases outside the gene matches: 9. This CDR3 is CASSILWDRGLSTEAFF. The CDR3 bases are TGTGCCAGTAGTATCCTCTGGGACAGGGGGCTTAGCACTGAAGCTTTCTTT.

The chain is built from TRBV20-1 and TRBJ2-7; D may correspond to TRBD1 or TRBD2 (6 bases each). The CDR3 has 14 residues. Between the trimmed V and J ends, which lost 3 bases and 2 bases, there was a span of 14 bases. Germline V lookup: CDR1 DFQATT, CDR2 SNEGSKA (reference sequence). The DNA for the CDR3 is TGCAGTGCTAGTCCCTGGGGGGCCCCCTACGAGCAGTACTTC. Its translation: CSASPWGAPYEQYF.

The rearrangement uses TRBV5-8 and TRBJ1-5; no definite D call. This CDR3 region has 15 residues. Germline V gives CDR1 SGHTS, CDR2 YDEGEE. Trimming removed 0 bases from V and 1 base from J, with 8 bases in between. The CDR3 reads CASSLGHPSNQPQHF. In DNA form, the CDR3 reads TGTGCCAGCAGCTTGGGACACCCGAGCAATCAGCCCCAGCATTTT.

CDR3 nucleotides: TGTGCCAGCAGCGTAGCAGGGACAGGGGGGTCCTACGAGCAGTACTTC. This translates into CASSVAGTGGSYEQYF. The J gene is TRBJ2-7, the V gene TRBV9, with 11 bases aligning to TRBD1. V was pared by 0 bases and J by 1 base, with 3 bases of the junction left unmatched. Germline-derived CDR1 and CDR2 are SGDLS and YYNGEE. The CDR3 sequence is 16 residues long. The full variable domain, rest sourced from reference TRBV9 and TRBJ2-7, is DSGVTQTPKHLITATGQRVTLRCSPRSGDLSVYWYQQSLDQGLQFLIQYYNGEERAKGNILERFSAQQFPDLHSELNLSSLELGDSALYFCASSVAGTGGSYEQYFGPGTRLTVT.

This rearrangement joins TRBV11-3 to TRBJ1-6, with unresolved D. Germline assignment: CDR1 SGHNT and CDR2 YENEEA. With 2 bases removed from V and 6 bases from J, the gap between germline ends came to 14 bases. The CDR3 extends over 16 amino acids. CDR3 sequence reads: CASSLLAGLINSPLHF. The CDR3 DNA sequence: TGTGCCAGCAGCTTATTAGCTGGGCTTATTAATTCACCCCTCCACTTT.

The chain links TRBV6-2 or TRBV6-3 to TRBJ1-1, with D perhaps TRBD1 (6 bases). Trimming stripped 4 bases from V and 1 base from J, with 19 bases between. This CDR3 has 17 residues. CDR1 is MNHEY, CDR2 SVGEGT, per germline. CDR3 DNA: TGTGCCAGCAGTTTCGACCTCAGGACAGACAGGAACACTGAAGCTTTCTTT. Translating gives CASSFDLRTDRNTEAFF.

The rearrangement joins TRBV6-5 to TRBJ1-3, with D maybe TRBD1 (5 bases). The germline V and J ends were trimmed by 2 bases and 8 bases, with 10 bases remaining between them. This CDR3 region has 13 residues. The germline CDR1 and CDR2 sequences are MNHEY and SVGAGI. The CDR3 DNA follows: TGTGCCAGCAGTTACGAGTGGGGGGACACCATATATTTT. This encodes CASSYEWGDTIYF.